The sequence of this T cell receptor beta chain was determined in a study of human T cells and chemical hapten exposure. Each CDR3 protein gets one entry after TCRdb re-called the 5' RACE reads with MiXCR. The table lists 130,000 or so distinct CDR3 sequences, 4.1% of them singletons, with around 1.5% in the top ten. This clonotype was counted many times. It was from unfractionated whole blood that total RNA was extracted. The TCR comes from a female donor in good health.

CDR3 region: CASSQVMGRTNEQFF. CDR3 nucleotides: TGCGCCAGCAGCCAAGTGATGGGTAGGACCAATGAGCAGTTCTTC. The rearrangement joins TRBV4-3 to TRBJ2-1; no reliable D call. The V end was cut by 1 base, the J end by 6 bases, with 13 bases between. The CDR3 sequence is 15 residues long. Per germline, CDR1 LGHNA and CDR2 YSLEER.